This T cell receptor (beta chain) was found in a study of monozygotic twins with inflammatory bowel disease. The study, taken as a whole, reports: The inverse Simpson measure of TCRbeta diversity was lower in IBD patients than in healthy co-twins. Among the T cells, different subtypes could not be distinguished. Especially with disease activity, IBD patients shared fewer clonotypes with others than healthy twins did.

The CDR3 covers 12 residues. Germline V gene data show CDR1 as ENHRY and CDR2 as SYGVKD. Concerning this clonotype: Its antigen is unknown.

Reanalyzing the 5' RACE reads, TCRdb keeps one entry per CDR3 protein, without DNA. This table lists 200,000 to 250,000 distinct CDR3 sequences. The TCR sequence derives from a human donor with ulcerative colitis or Crohn's disease, or a healthy co-twin of an affected twin (not recorded which). Source material: blood. The chain couples TRBV10-3 to TRBJ2-1. CDR3 sequence reads: CAISEGNNEQFF.